A selection of T cell receptor beta chains follows, all from one sample in a study of blood T cell repertoires in COVID-19. The repertoire was sequenced with immunoSEQ multiplex PCR; TCRdb's copy has only in-frame clones and lacks some. This sample has under 500,000 clones, with about 85% found just once. The sample was PBMCs or T cells enriched from blood (not recorded which). These TCRs come from a woman under 30 with acute COVID-19. Both conserved end residues are part of each CDR3. A D gene is named only where the DNA matches it firmly. Clone size is shown for a subset of rows, as once, few, many or a class of expanded clone.

TRBJ2-1 - - TRBV25-1 TGTGCCAGCAGTGACATACAGGCTAGCTCCTACAATGAGCAGTTCTTC CASSDIQASSYNEQFF
TRBJ1-1 - - TRBV25-1 TGTGCCAGCAGTGTTGCGGGTAGAGCTTTCTTT CASSVAGRAFF
TRBJ2-3 TRBD2 - TRBV10-1 TGCGCCAGTTCTGGACTAGCGGGGGGACCGGATACGCAGTATTTT CASSGLAGGPDTQYF
TRBJ1-2 - - TRBV7-2 TGTGCCAGCAGCGTGGACAGTAACTATGGCTACACCTTC CASSVDSNYGYTF
TRBJ1-4 - - TRBV5-1 TGCGCCAGCAGCTGGAGGGGACCAGGGACCGAAAAACTGTTTTTT CASSWRGPGTEKLFF
TRBJ2-7 TRBD2 - TRBV18 TGTGCCAGCTCCCCGGGGGGGACTAGCGGGAGCGAGGAGCAGTACTTC CASSPGGTSGSEEQYF
TRBJ1-5 - - TRBV6-6 TGTGCCAGCAGCCCGGAAGGGGGATATAGCAATCAGCCCCAGCATTTT CASSPEGGYSNQPQHF
TRBJ1-5 - - TRBV5-6 TGTGCCAGCAGCTTGGGTGCCAGGGCCCTCTATAGCAATCAGCCCCAGCATTTT CASSLGARALYSNQPQHF
TRBJ2-7 - - TRBV9 TGTGCCAGCAGCGTGGACATATCCTACGAGCAGTACTTC CASSVDISYEQYF
TRBJ1-2 - - TRBV4-1 TGCGCCAGCAGCCAAGTTATCGCCCCGGGTGGCTACACCTTC CASSQVIAPGGYTF
TRBJ2-2 - - TRBV29-1 TGCAGCGTTGCCGGACTGACGAACACCGGGGAGCTGTTTTTT CSVAGLTNTGELFF
TRBJ2-7 - - TRBV20-1 TGCAGTGCTTCCGGGACCTACGAGCAGTACTTC CSASGTYEQYF
TRBJ1-6 - once TRBV5-5 TGTGCCAGCAGCTTTCTGTATAATTCACCCCTCCACTTT CASSFLYNSPLHF
TRBJ1-1 - - TRBV16 TGTGCCAGCAGCCAATCCGTGGGGGGAGGGACTGAAGCTTTCTTT CASSQSVGGGTEAFF
TRBJ1-1 - few TRBV7-9 TGTGCCAGCAGCTTATACGGGGTGAACACTGAAGCTTTCTTT CASSLYGVNTEAFF
TRBJ2-7 TRBD2 - TRBV3-1/TRBV3-2 TGTGCCAGCAGCCAAGCGGGAGGGCCGGGCGAGCAGTACTTC CASSQAGGPGEQYF
TRBJ2-3 TRBD2 - TRBV5-5 TGTGCCAGCAGCGTGCAGTCCAGCGGGAGCAGTGGGGATACGCAGTATTTT CASSVQSSGSSGDTQYF
TRBJ2-1 TRBD2 - TRBV11-2 TGTGCCAGCAGCCTGTATCCTAGCGGGAGGAAAAGCTCCTACAATGAGCAGTTCTTC CASSLYPSGRKSSYNEQFF
TRBJ2-2 TRBD2 - TRBV11-3 TGTGCCAGCAGCAAAGAAGGCGGGAGGGCCTTCGGGGAGCTGTTTTTT CASSKEGGRAFGELFF
TRBJ2-7 - - TRBV12-3/TRBV12-4 TGTGCCAGCAGTGGACTCTTCTCCTACGAGCAGTACTTC CASSGLFSYEQYF
TRBJ1-1 - - TRBV6-2/TRBV6-3 TGTGCCAGCAGTTACGGGGGCGGCACTGAAGCTTTCTTT CASSYGGGTEAFF
TRBJ2-7 TRBD1 - TRBV20-1 TGCAGTGCTAGTTTGGCCGGGACAGAGACCTACGAGCAGTACTTC CSASLAGTETYEQYF
TRBJ2-7 - - TRBV7-6 TGTGCCAGCACCTCGCGGCGGGACTCCTACGAGCAGTACTTC CASTSRRDSYEQYF
TRBJ2-7 - - TRBV27 TGTGCCAGCAGTTCACCACTTCAGGGTCTCGAGCAGTACTTC CASSSPLQGLEQYF
TRBJ1-3 TRBD1 once TRBV6-6 TGTGCCGGACGACAGGGATTATACGGAAACACCATATATTTT CAGRQGLYGNTIYF
TRBJ1-6 - - TRBV5-6 TGTGCCAGCAGCTTTGAGGGAATGAGCTCCTATAATTCACCCCTCCACTTT CASSFEGMSSYNSPLHF
TRBJ2-1 TRBD1 - TRBV19 TGTGCCAGCCGACAGGGTCATGAGCAGTTCTTC CASRQGHEQFF
TRBJ2-3 - - TRBV4-3 TGCGCCAGCAGCCCGACTCACATTTCCACAGATACGCAGTATTTT CASSPTHISTDTQYF
TRBJ2-1 - few TRBV2 TGTGCCAGCGAAGTGGGGAGGAATGAGCAGTTCTTC CASEVGRNEQFF
TRBJ2-2 - - TRBV5-8 TGTGCCAGCAGCTTAACTCTCACCGGGGAGCTGTTTTTT CASSLTLTGELFF
TRBJ1-2 TRBD1 - TRBV5-5 TGTGCCAGCAGCTCGGACAGGCTTAACTATGGCTACACCTTC CASSSDRLNYGYTF